Detailed here is one T cell receptor (beta chain). Its specificity is not known. CDR1 SGHAT and CDR2 FQNNGV come from the germline V gene. Germline trimming cut 5 bases from V and 11 bases from J; bases unmatched to any gene: 9. This CDR3 has 13 amino acids. The data were obtained in a study of neoadjuvant anti-PD-1 for oral cavity cancer. Regarding the study as a whole: Treg/Th17 ratio rose with pretreatment blood and fell with post-treatment tumor TCRbeta clonality.

Here immunoSEQ multiplex PCR was the method, and the copy in TCRdb shows in-frame clones only, minus some. The data show roughly 40,000 clones, with approximately 80% seen just once and about 5% held by the top ten. The time point: after neoadjuvant nivolumab, at surgical resection. Blood cells were analyzed directly, without culture or expansion. Material: PBMCs, obtained after nivolumab (anti-PD-1) treatment. This chain connects TRBV11-2 to TRBJ1-5; 7 nucleotides line up with TRBD1. This clonotype was sampled from a person aged 35-79 years with oral cavity squamous cell carcinoma. The CDR3 sequence is CASSPMTGKAQHF. The CDR3 DNA reads as TGTGCCAGCAGCCCGATGACAGGGAAGGCCCAGCATTTT.